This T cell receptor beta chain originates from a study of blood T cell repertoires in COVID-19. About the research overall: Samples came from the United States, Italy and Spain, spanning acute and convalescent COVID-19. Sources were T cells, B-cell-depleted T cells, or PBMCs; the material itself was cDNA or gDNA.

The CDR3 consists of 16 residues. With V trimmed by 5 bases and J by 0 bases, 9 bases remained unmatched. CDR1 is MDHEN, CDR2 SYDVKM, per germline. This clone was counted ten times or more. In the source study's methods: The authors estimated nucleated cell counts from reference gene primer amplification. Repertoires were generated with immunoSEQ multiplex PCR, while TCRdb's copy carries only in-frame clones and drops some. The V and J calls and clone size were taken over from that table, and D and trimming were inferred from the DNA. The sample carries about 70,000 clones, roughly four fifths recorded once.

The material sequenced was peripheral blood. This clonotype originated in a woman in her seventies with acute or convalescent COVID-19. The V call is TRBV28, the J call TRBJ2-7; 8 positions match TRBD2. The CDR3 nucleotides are TGTGCCAGCAGTCCTTCGACTAGCGTCCGCTCCTACGAGCAGTACTTC. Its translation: CASSPSTSVRSYEQYF.